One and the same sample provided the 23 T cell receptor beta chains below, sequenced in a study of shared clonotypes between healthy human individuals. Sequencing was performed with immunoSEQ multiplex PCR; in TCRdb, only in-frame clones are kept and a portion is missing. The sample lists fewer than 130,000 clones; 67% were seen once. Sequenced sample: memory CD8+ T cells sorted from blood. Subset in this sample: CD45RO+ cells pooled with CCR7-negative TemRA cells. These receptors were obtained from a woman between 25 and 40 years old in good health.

In DNA, the CDR3 is TGTGCCAGCAGCTCCTTAGCGGGAGTGTCCTACGAGCAGTACTTC. It encodes CASSSLAGVSYEQYF. V gene TRBV27 combines with J gene TRBJ2-7, with TRBD2 identical over 9 bases. The CDR3 contains 15 residues. V shed 6 bases, J shed 1 base, and the junction held 7 bases outside the gene matches. Germline assignment: CDR1 MNHEY and CDR2 SMNVEV (reference sequence).

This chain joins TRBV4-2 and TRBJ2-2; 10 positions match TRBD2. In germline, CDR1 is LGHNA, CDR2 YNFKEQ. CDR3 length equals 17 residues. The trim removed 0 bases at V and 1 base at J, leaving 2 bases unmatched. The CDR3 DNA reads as TGTGCCAGCAGCCAAGACTTAGCGGGAGGGAACACCGGGGAGCTGTTTTTT. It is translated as CASSQDLAGGNTGELFF.

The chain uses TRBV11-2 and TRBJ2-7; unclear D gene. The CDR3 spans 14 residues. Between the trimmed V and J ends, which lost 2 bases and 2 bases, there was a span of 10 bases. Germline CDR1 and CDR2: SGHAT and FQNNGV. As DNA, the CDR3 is TGTGCCAGCAGCTTACGGGCGGAGCCCTACGAGCAGTACTTC. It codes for CASSLRAEPYEQYF.

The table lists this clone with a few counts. CDR3 DNA: TGTGCCAGCAGCTTGCTAGCGGGAGCAGCAGAGACCCAGTACTTC. Its translation: CASSLLAGAAETQYF. The chain recombines TRBV7-8 with TRBJ2-5; 10 nucleotides align to TRBD2. In germline, CDR1 is SGHVS, CDR2 FQNEAQ. V dropped 3 bases and J dropped 4; count of bases not matched to a gene: 5. This CDR3 is built from 15 residues.

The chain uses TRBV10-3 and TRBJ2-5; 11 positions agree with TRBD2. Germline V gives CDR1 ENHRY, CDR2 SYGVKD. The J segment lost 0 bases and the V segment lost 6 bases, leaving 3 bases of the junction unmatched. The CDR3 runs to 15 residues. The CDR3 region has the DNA TGTGCCATCAGCCCGGGACTAGCGGACCAAGAGACCCAGTACTTC. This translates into CAISPGLADQETQYF.

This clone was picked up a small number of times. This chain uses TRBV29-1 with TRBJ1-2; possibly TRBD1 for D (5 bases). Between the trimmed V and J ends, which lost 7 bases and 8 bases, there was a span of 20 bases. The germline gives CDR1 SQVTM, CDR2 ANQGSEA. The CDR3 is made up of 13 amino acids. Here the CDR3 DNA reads TGCAGCGGTCTGGGACTGGGGGGTGGAGGCTACACCTTC. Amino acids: CSGLGLGGGGYTF.

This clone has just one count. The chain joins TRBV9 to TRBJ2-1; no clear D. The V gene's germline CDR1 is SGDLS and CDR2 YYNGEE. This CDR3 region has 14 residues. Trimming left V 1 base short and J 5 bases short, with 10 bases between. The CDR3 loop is CASSVQAVDNEQFF. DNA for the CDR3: TGTGCCAGCAGCGTACAGGCTGTGGACAATGAGCAGTTCTTC.

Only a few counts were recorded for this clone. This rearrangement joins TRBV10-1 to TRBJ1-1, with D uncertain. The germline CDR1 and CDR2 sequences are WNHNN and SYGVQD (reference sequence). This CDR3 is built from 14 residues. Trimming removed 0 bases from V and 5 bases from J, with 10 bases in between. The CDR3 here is CASSESATRTEAFF. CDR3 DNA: TGCGCCAGCAGTGAGTCGGCGACCCGTACTGAAGCTTTCTTT.

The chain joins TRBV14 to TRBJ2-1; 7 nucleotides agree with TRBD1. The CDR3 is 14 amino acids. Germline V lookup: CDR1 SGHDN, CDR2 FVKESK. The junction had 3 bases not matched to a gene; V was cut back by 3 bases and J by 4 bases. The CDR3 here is CASSQWTGYNEQFF. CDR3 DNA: TGTGCCAGCAGCCAGTGGACAGGTTACAATGAGCAGTTCTTC.

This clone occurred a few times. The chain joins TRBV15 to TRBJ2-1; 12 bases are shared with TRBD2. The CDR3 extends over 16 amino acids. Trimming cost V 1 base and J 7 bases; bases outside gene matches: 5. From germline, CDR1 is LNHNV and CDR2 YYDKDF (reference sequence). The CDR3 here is CATSRVRLAGVNEQFF. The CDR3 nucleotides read TGTGCCACCAGCAGAGTTCGACTAGCGGGAGTTAATGAGCAGTTCTTC.

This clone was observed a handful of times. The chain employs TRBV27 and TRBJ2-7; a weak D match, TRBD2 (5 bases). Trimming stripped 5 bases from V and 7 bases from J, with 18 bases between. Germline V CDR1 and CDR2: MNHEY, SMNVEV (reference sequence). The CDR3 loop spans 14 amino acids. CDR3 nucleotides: TGTGCCAGCAGTCCCAGGACTCTCCCCTGGGAGCAGTACTTC. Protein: CASSPRTLPWEQYF.

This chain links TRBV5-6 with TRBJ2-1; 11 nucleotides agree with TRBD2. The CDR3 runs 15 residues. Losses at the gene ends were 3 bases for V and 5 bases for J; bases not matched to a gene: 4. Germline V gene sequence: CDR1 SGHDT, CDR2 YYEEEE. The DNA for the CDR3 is TGTGCCAGCAGCTGGGCGACTAGCGGGGACAATGAGCAGTTCTTC. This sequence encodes CASSWATSGDNEQFF.

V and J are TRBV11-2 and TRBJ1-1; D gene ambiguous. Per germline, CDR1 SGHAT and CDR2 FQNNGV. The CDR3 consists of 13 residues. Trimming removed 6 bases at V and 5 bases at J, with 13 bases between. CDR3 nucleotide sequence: TGTGCCAGCAGGGGCCTCGCGGGAACTGAAGCTTTCTTT. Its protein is CASRGLAGTEAFF.

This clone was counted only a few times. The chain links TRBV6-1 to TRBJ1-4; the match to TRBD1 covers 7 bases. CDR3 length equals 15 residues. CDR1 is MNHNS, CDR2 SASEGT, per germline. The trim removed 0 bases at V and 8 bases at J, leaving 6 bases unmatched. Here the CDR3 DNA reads TGTGCCAGCAGTGAAGCGACAGGGATTGCGGAAAAACTGTTTTTT. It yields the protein CASSEATGIAEKLFF.

The DNA of the CDR3 is TGCGCCAGCAGCTTGGACGGGACTAGCGGGCCCTACGAGCAGTACTTC. This translates into CASSLDGTSGPYEQYF. The chain uses TRBV5-1 and TRBJ2-7, with 12 bases identical to TRBD2. Germline CDR1 reads SGHRS; CDR2 reads YFSETQ. V shed 0 bases and J 2 bases; nucleotides not matched to a gene: 3. The CDR3 consists of 16 residues.

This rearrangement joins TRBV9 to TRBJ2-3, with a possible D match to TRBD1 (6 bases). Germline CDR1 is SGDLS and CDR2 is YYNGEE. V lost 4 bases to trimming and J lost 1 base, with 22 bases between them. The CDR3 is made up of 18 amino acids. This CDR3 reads CASSPEGELVYGTDTQYF. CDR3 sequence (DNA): TGTGCCAGCAGCCCTGAGGGGGAGCTGGTTTATGGCACAGATACGCAGTATTTT.

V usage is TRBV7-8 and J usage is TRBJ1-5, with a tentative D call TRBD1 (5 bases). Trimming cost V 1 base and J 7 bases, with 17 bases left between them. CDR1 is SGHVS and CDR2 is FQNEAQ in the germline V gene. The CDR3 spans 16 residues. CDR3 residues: CASSLGARGVAQPQHF. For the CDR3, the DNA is TGTGCCAGCAGCTTAGGAGCCCGGGGGGTGGCGCAGCCCCAGCATTTT.

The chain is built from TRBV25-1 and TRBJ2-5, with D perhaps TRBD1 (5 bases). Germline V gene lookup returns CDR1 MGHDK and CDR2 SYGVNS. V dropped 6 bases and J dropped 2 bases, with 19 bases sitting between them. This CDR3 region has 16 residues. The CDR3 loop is CASSTNGQGNQETQYF. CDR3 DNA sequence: TGTGCCAGCAGCACCAACGGCCAGGGTAATCAAGAGACCCAGTACTTC.

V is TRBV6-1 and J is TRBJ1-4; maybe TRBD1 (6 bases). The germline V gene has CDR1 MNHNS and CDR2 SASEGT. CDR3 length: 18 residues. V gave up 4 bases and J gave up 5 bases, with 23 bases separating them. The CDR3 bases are TGTGCCAGCAGTGTCGTTGGGGGCGAGTGGGCCCAAAATGAAAAACTGTTTTTT. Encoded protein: CASSVVGGEWAQNEKLFF.

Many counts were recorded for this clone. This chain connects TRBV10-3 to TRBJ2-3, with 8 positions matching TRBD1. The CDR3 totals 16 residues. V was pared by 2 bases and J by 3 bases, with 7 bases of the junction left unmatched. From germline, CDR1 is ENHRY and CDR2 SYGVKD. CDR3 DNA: TGTGCCATCAGTGAGGTGGGAGGACAGGGAACAGATACGCAGTATTTT. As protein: CAISEVGGQGTDTQYF.

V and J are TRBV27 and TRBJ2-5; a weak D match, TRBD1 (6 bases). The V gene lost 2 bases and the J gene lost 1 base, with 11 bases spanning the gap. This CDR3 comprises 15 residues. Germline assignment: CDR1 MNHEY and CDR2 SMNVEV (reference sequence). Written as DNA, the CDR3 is TGTGCCAGCAGTTTACGGGACACCCTCCAAGAGACCCAGTACTTC. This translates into CASSLRDTLQETQYF.

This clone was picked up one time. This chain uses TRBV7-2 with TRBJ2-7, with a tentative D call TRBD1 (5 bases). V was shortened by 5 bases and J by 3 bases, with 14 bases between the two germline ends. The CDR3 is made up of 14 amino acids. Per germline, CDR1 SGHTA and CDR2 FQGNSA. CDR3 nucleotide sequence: TGTGCCAGCAGCGTTACAGGACCGAGCTACGAGCAGTACTTC. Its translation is CASSVTGPSYEQYF.

CDR3 in amino acids: CASSDGRYTDTQYF. In DNA, the CDR3 is TGTGCCAGCAGTGACGGACGGTACACAGATACGCAGTATTTT. This chain connects TRBV6-5 to TRBJ2-3; D ambiguous. Trimming pared 5 bases from V and 2 bases from J, leaving 11 bases between. Germline CDR1 and CDR2: MNHEY and SVGAGI. This CDR3 has 14 amino acids.